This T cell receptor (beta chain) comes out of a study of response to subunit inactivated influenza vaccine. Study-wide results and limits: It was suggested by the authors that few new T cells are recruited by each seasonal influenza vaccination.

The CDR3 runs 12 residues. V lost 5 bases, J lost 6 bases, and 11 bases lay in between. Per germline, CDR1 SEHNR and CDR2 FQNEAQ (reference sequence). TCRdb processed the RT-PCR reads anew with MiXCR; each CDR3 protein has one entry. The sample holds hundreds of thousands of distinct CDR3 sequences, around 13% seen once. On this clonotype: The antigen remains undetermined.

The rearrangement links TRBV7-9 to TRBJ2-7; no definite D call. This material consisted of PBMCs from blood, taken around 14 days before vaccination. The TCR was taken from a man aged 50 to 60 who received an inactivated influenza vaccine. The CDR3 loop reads CASSPEGTEQYF. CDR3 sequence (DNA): TGTGCCAGCAGCCCAGAAGGAACCGAGCAGTACTTC.